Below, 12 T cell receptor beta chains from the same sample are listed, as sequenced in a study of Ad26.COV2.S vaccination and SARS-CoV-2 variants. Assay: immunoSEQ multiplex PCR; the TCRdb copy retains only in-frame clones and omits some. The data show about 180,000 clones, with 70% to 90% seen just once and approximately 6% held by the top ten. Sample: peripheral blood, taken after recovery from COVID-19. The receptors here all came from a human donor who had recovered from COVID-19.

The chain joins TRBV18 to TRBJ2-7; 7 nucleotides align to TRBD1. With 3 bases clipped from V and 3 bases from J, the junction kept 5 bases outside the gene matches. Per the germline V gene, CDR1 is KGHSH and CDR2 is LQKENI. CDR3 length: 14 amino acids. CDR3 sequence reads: CASSPQGQIYEQYF. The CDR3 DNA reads TGTGCCAGCTCACCCCAGGGACAGATCTACGAGCAGTACTTC.

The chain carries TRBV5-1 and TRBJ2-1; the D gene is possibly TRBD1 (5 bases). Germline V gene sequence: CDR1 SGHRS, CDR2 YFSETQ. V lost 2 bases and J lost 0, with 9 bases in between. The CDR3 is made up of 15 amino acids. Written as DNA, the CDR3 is TGCGCCAGCAGCTTAATGGACATCTCCTACAATGAGCAGTTCTTC. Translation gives CASSLMDISYNEQFF. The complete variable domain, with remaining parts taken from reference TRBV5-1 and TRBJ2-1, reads KAGVTQTPRYLIKTRGQQVTLSCSPISGHRSVSWYQQTPGQGLQFLFEYFSETQRNKGNFPGRFSGRQFSNSRSEMNVSTLELGDSALYLCASSLMDISYNEQFFGPGTRLTVL.

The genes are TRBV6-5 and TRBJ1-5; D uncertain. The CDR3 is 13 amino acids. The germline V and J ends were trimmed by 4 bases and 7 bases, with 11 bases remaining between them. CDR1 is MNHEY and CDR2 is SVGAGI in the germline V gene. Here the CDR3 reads CASSSSGRQPQHF. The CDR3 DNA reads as TGTGCCAGCAGTTCCTCGGGGAGGCAGCCCCAGCATTTT.

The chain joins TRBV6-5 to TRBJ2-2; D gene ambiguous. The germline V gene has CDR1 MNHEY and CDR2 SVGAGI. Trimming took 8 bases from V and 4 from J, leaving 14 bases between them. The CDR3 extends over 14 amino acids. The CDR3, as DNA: TGTGCCAGCCGCCCCTCACCCGGCACCGGGGAGCTGTTTTTT. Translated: CASRPSPGTGELFF.

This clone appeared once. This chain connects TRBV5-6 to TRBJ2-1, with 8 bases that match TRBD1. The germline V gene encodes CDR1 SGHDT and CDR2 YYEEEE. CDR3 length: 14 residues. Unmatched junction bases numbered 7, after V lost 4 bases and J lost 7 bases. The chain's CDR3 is CASSARQGRNEQFF. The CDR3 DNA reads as TGTGCCAGCAGCGCAAGACAGGGGAGGAATGAGCAGTTCTTC.

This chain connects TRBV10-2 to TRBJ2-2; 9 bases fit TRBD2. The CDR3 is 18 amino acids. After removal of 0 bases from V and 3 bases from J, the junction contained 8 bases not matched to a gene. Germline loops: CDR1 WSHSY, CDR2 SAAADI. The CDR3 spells CASSESGLAGFDTGELFF. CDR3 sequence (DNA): TGCGCCAGCAGTGAGTCGGGTCTAGCGGGGTTCGACACCGGGGAGCTGTTTTTT.

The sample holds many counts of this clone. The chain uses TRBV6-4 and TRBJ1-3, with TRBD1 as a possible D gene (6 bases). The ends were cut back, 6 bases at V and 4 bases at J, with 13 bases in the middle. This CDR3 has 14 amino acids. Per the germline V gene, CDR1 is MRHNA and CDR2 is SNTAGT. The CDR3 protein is CASSARGKGNTIYF. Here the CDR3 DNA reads TGTGCCAGCAGCGCAAGGGGGAAAGGAAACACCATATATTTT.

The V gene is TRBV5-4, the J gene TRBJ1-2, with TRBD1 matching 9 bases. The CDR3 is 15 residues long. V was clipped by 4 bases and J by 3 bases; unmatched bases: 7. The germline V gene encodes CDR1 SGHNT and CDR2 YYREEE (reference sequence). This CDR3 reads CASSPGTGRDYGYTF. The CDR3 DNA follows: TGTGCCAGCAGCCCGGGGACAGGGAGGGACTATGGCTACACCTTC.

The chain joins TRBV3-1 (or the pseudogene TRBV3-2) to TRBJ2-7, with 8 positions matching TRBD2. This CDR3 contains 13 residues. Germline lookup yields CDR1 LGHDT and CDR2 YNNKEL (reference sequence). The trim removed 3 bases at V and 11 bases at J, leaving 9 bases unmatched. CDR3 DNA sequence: TGTGCCAGCAGCCAGATTAGCGGGGCCCTAAAGTACTTC. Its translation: CASSQISGALKYF.

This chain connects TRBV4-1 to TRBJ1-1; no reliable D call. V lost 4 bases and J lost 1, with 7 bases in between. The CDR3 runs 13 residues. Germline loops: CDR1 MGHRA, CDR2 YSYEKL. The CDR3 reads CASSLKRNTEAFF. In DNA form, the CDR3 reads TGCGCCAGCAGCCTGAAGAGGAACACTGAAGCTTTCTTT.

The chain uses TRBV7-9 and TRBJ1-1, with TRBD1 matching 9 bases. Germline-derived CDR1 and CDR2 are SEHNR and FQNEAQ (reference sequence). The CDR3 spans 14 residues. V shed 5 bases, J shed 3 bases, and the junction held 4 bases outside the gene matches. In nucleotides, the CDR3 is TGTGCCAGCAGCCAGACAGGGGGACACACTGAAGCTTTCTTT. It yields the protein CASSQTGGHTEAFF.

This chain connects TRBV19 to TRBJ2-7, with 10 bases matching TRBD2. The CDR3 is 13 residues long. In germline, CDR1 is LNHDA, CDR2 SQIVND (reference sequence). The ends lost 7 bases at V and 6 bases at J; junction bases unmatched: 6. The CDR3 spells CASKDSGRTEQYF. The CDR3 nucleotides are TGTGCCAGTAAGGATAGCGGGAGGACCGAGCAGTACTTC.